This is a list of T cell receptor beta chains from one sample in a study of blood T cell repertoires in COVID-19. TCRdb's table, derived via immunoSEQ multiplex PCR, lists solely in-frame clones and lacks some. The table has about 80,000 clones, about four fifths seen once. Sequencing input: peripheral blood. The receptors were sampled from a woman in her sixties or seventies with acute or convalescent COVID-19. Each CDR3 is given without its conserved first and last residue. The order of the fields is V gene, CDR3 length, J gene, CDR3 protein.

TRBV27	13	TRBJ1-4	ASSGQGGVREKLF
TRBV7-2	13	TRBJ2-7	ASSPYSGSTYEQY
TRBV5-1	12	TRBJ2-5	ASSLQGLQETQY
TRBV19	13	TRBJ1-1	ASRRRQDSNTEAF
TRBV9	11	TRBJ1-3	ASSVYSGNTIY
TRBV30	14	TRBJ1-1	AWSQPNRGLWTEAF
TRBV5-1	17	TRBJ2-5	ASSLGGTSGRMYQETQY
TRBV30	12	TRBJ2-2	AWSVEGYTGELF
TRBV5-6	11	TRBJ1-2	ASSFGTLNGYT
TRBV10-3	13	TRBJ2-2	AISAEGLSTGELF
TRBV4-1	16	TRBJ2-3	ASSQDASPGLAADTQY
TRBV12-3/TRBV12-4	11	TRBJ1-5	ASSFLSNQPQH
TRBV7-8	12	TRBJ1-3	ASSVRHSGNTIY
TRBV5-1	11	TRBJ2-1	ASSPPREGQQF
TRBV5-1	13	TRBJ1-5	ASSLAGVSGQPQH
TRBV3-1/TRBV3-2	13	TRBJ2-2	ASSHHGTDTGELF
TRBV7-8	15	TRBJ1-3	ASSLVGRVDWGNTIY
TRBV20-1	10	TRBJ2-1	SASSAANEQF
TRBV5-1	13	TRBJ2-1	ASSLAGGSFAEQF
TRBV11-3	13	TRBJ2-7	ASSLDGTRIYEQY
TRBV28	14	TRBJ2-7	ASSPSTGRVSDEQY
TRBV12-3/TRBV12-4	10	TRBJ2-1	ASSLRGPGQF
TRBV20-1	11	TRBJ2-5	SASRRRRETQY
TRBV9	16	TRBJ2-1	ASSDEGASIFSYNEQF
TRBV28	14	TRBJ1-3	ASSTTGFGLGNTIY
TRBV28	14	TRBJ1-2	ASTLLSLGPRGGYT
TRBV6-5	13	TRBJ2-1	ASRNSGRGYNEQF
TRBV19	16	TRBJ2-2	ASSMAGRGHGNTGELF
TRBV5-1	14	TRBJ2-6	ASSLAGRTGANVLT
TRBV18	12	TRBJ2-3	ASSPGGGTDTQY
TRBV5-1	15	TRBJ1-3	ASTPLEGGKDGNTIY
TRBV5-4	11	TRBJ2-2	ASALSVTGELF
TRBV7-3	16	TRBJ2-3	ASSLQGLAGGPPDTQY
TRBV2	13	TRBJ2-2	ASKPGTSNTGELF
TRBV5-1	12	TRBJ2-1	ASSPGTGGNEQF
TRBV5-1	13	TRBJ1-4	ASSLETGSNEKLF
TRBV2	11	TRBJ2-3	ASGTGGPGTQY
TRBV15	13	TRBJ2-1	ATSALAGGRDEQF
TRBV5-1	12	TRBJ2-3	ASSFGTSTDTQY
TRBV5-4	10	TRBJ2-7	ASTTGSNEQY
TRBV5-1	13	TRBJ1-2	ASSLEGGQGKGYT